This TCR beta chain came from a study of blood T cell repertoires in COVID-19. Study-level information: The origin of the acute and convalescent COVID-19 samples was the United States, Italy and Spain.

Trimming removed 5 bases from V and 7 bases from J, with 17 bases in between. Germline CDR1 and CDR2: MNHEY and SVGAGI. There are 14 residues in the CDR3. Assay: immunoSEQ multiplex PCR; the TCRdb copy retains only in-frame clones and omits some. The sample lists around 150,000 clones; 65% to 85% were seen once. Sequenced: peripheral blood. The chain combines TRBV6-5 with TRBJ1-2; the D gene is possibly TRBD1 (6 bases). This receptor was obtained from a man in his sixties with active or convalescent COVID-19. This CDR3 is CASSPSDSFTGYTF. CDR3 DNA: TGTGCCAGCAGTCCGTCGGACAGTTTCACTGGCTACACCTTC.